This T cell receptor (beta chain) was observed in a study of T cells in Graves' hyperthyroidism and ophthalmopathy. The V end lost 5 bases, the J end lost 4 bases, and 16 bases lay between the germline ends. Germline CDR1 reads SEHNR; CDR2 reads FQNEAQ (reference sequence). This CDR3 is built from 15 residues. Study-wide results and limits: Most thyroid clonotypes that were expanded above 0.001 also turned up in blood.

Graves' hyperthyroidism without ophthalmopathy progression within 18 months was termed stable. Diagnosis relied on clinical symptoms, serum thyroxine and TRAb, thyroid ultrasound and orbital computed tomography. Note on this clonotype: Antigen specificity is unknown.

Amplification of TCR beta CDR3 regions used RNA as the template. HTBI primers were employed in a first-round RT-PCR of the TCR CDR3. TCRdb called the multiplex PCR reads again in MiXCR, with one record for every CDR3 protein. The sample lists fewer than 700,000 distinct CDR3 sequences, about 16% occurring once. The receptor was derived from a woman aged 30 to 39 with Graves' hyperthyroidism. V gene TRBV7-9 combines with J gene TRBJ2-3; D may be TRBD2 (6 bases). Sequencing was carried out using blood. CDR3 nucleotide sequence: TGTGCCAGCAGCCTCCGGGACTCACTAGCAGATACGCAGTATTTT. As protein: CASSLRDSLADTQYF.